This entry concerns a single T cell receptor beta chain. The antigen is unknown. TCRdb redid the calling of the 5' RACE reads with MiXCR, one entry per CDR3 protein. The table shows around 530,000 distinct CDR3 sequences, with less than 25% occurring only once. V was pared by 6 bases and J by 1 base, with 10 bases between. Germline CDR1 ENHRY, CDR2 SYGVKD. There are 13 residues in the CDR3. These data are taken from a study of T-cell memory formation after mild COVID-19. Study-wide findings and caveats: Clones that got smaller from day 15 to 85 had even CD4/CD8, while clones growing later tipped toward CD4+.

This sequence joins TRBV10-3 and TRBJ2-7; D ambiguous. The clonotype originates from an adult woman who had mild COVID-19 (a few samples of this study predate the infection). Cell type and time point are not known. Sequenced: PBMCs or a T cell subset sorted from them (not recorded which). The CDR3 DNA sequence: TGTGCCATCAGGGGCGGCGTTTCCTACGAGCAGTACTTC. Residues: CAIRGGVSYEQYF.